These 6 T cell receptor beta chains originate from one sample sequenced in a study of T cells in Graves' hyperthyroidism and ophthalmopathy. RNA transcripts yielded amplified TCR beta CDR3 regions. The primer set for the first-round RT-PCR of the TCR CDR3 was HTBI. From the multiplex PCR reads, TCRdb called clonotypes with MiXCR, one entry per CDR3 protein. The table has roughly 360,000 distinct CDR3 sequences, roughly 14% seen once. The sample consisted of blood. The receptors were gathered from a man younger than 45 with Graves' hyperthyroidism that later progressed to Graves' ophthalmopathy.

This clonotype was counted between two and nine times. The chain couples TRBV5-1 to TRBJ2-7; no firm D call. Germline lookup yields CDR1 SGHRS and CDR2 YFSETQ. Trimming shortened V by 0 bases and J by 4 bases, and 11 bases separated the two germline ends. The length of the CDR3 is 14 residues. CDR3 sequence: CASSLEGPVYEQYF. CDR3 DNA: TGCGCCAGCAGCTTGGAGGGCCCGGTTTACGAGCAGTACTTC.

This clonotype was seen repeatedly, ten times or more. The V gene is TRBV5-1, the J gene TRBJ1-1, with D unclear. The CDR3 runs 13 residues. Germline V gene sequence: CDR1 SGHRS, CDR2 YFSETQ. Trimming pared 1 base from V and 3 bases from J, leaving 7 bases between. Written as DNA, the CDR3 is TGCGCCAGCAGCTTGACAGCGCACACTGAAGCTTTCTTT. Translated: CASSLTAHTEAFF.

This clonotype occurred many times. CDR3 bases: TGCGCCAGCAGCTTGTCCCGCCTACGGGGGGTAGACACAGATACGCAGTATTTT. Translating gives CASSLSRLRGVDTDTQYF. The chain couples TRBV5-1 to TRBJ2-3; TRBD2 matches at 7 bases. V gave up 1 base and J gave up 2 bases; unmatched junction bases: 13. Germline V lookup: CDR1 SGHRS, CDR2 YFSETQ. This CDR3 comprises 18 residues.

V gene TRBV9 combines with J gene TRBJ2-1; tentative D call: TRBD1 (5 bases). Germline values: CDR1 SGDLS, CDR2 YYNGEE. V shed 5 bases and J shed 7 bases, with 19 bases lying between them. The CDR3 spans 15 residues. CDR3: CASSPDPPTVNEQFF. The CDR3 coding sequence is TGTGCCAGCAGTCCCGACCCCCCGACAGTTAATGAGCAGTTCTTC. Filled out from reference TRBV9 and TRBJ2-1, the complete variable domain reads DSGVTQTPKHLITATGQRVTLRCSPRSGDLSVYWYQQSLDQGLQFLIQYYNGEERAKGNILERFSAQQFPDLHSELNLSSLELGDSALYFCASSPDPPTVNEQFFGPGTRLTVL.

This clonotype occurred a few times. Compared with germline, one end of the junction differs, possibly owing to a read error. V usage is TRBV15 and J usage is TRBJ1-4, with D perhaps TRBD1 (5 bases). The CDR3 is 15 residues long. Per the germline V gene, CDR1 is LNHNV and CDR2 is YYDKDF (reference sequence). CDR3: CATSEFRVTNEKLLF. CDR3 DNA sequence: TGTGCCACCAGCGAGTTCAGGGTAACTAATGAAAAACTGCTTTTT. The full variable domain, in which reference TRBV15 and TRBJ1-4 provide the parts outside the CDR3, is DAMVIQNPRYQVTQFGKPVTLSCSQTLNHNVMYWYQQKSSQAPKLLFHYYDKDFNNEADTPDNFQSRRPNTSFCFLDIRSPGLGDTAMYLCATSEFRVTNEKLLFGSGTQLSVL.

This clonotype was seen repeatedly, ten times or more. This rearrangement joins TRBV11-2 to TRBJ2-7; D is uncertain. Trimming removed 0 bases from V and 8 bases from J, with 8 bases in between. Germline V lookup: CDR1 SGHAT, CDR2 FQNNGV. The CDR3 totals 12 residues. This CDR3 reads CASSLDRTQQYF. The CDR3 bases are TGTGCCAGCAGCTTAGACCGTACCCAGCAGTACTTC.